The entry below describes one TCR beta chain. The data are from a study of cytomegalovirus exposure and HLA in healthy donors. Trimming cost V 1 base and J 4 bases, with 15 bases left between them. Germline-derived CDR1 and CDR2 are SGHRS and YFSETQ. The CDR3 covers 15 residues. A multiplex PCR was run with 60 Vbeta primers and 13 Jbeta primers. Per the authors' pipeline: An analysis performed later counted about 80 million unique TCR beta chains (approximately 11 million of them shared). Some clones are missing from TCRdb's copy, which holds only in-frame ones; the method was immunoSEQ multiplex PCR. V, J and clone size are those of that table, while D and trimming were read from the DNA. The top ten hold under 7% of the sample, which has some 120,000 clones, roughly 82% seen once.

The clonotype was recovered from a man younger than 35 in good health and CMV-seropositive. The sample taken for sequencing was PBMCs. This rearrangement joins TRBV5-1 to TRBJ2-7; the D gene is possibly TRBD1 (6 bases). Written as DNA, the CDR3 is TGCGCCAGCAGCTTGACCTATGGACAGATTTACGAGCAGTACTTC. It yields the protein CASSLTYGQIYEQYF. Full variable domain (missing parts from reference TRBV5-1 and TRBJ2-7): KAGVTQTPRYLIKTRGQQVTLSCSPISGHRSVSWYQQTPGQGLQFLFEYFSETQRNKGNFPGRFSGRQFSNSRSEMNVSTLELGDSALYLCASSLTYGQIYEQYFGPGTRLTVT.